The TCR beta chain described here comes from a study of prognosis after radiotherapy for stage I lung cancer. The CDR3 consists of 17 residues. Trimming cost V 0 bases and J 0 bases, with 9 bases left between them. Using two-round multiplex PCR, the authors amplified TCR beta CDR3 from genomic DNA. First-round PCR employed TRBV- and TRBJ-specific primers for each gene. TCRdb re-analysed the multiplex PCR reads in MiXCR, keeping a single row per CDR3 protein. The repertoire has fewer than 40,000 distinct CDR3 sequences, approximately 35% of them found once; the top ten carry 27%. This clonotype was recorded many times.

The sample was PBMCs, taken before or after stereotactic body radiation therapy (not recorded which). The chain employs TRBV12-3 or TRBV12-4 and TRBJ1-6; D remains unclear. The sequence was obtained from a donor older than 45 with non-small cell lung cancer. The CDR3 spells CASSLALGSSYNSPLHF. CDR3 bases: TGTGCCAGCAGTTTAGCGCTGGGGAGCTCCTATAATTCACCCCTCCACTTT.